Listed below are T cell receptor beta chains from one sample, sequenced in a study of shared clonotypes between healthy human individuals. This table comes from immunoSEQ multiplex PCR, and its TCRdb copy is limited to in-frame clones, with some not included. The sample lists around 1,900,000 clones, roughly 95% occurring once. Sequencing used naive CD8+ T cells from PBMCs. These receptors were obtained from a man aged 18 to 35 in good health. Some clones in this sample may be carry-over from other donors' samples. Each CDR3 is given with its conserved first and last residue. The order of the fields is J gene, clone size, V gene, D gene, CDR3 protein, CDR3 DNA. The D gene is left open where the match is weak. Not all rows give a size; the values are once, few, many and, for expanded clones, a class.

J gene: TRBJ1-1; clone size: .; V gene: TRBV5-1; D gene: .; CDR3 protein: CASSRGRDTEAFF; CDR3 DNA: TGCGCCAGCAGTAGAGGGAGGGACACTGAAGCTTTCTTT
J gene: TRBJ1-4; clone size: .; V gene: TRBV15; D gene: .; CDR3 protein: CATSRGVTGNEKLFF; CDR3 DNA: TGTGCCACCAGCAGAGGGGTCACAGGGAATGAAAAACTGTTTTTT
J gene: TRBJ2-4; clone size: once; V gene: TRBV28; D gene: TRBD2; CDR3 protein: CASSHGGLAEAKNIQYF; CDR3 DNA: TGTGCCAGCAGCCATGGGGGACTAGCGGAAGCCAAAAACATTCAGTACTTC
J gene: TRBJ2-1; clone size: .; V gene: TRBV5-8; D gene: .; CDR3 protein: CASSLRTATHNEQFF; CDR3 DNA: TGTGCCAGCAGCTTGAGGACAGCAACACACAATGAGCAGTTCTTC
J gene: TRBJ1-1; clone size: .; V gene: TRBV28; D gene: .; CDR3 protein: CASSWAWNTEAFF; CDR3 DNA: TGTGCCAGCAGTTGGGCTTGGAACACTGAAGCTTTCTTT
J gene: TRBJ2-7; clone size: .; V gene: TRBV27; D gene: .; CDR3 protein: CASSPGGTLNYEQYF; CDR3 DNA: TGTGCCAGCAGCCCTGGAGGGACACTCAACTACGAGCAGTACTTC
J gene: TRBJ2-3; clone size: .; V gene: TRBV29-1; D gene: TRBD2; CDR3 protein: CSVEVPAGVVADTQYF; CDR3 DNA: TGCAGCGTTGAAGTTCCAGCGGGAGTGGTGGCAGATACGCAGTATTTT
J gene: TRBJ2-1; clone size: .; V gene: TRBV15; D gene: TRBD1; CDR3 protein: CATSRDLRTGVTNEQFF; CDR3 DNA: TGTGCCACCAGCAGAGATCTTAGGACAGGGGTGACCAATGAGCAGTTCTTC
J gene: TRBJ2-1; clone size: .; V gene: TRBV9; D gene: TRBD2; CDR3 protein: CASSVEGGSHYNEQFF; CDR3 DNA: TGTGCCAGCAGCGTAGAGGGCGGGAGCCACTACAATGAGCAGTTCTTC
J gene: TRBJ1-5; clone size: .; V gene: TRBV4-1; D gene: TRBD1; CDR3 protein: CASSLPRQGCYIWSQHF; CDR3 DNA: TGCGCCAGCAGCCTCCCGAGACAGGGGTGCTATATCTGGTCCCAGCATTTT
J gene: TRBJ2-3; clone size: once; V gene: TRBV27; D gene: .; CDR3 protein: CASSVGADTQYF; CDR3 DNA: TGTGCCAGCAGTGTGGGTGCAGATACGCAGTATTTT
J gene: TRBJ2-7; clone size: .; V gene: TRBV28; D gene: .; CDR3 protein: CASSGLTGNFSYEQYF; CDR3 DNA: TGTGCCAGCAGTGGGTTAACAGGGAACTTTTCCTACGAGCAGTACTTC
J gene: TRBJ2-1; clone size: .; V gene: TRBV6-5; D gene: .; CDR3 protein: CASSYEGSWEFF; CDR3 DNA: TGTGCCAGCAGTTACGAAGGGAGCTGGGAGTTCTTC
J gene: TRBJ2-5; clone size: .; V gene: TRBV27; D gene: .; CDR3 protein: CASSPGPVGKTQYF; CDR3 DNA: TGTGCCAGCAGTCCGGGCCCGGTCGGCAAGACCCAGTACTTC
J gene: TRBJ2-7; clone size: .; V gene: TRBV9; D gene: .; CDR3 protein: CASSAGSSPYEQYF; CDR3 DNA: TGTGCCAGCAGCGCCGGGAGTTCCCCCTACGAGCAGTACTTC
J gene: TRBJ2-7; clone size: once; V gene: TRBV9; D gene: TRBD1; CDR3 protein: CASSEGQAYEQYF; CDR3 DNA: TGTGCCAGCAGCGAGGGACAGGCCTACGAGCAGTACTTC
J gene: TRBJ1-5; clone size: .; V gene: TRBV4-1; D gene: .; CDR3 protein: CASSQEPLRSNQPQHF; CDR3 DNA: TGCGCCAGCAGCCAAGAACCCCTCCGGAGCAATCAGCCCCAGCATTTT
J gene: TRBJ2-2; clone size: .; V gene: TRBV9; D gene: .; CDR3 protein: CASSVKQGLNTGELFF; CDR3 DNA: TGTGCCAGCAGCGTGAAACAGGGTCTCAACACCGGGGAGCTGTTTTTT
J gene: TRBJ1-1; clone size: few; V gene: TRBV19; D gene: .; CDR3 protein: CASSPRTDKNTEAFF; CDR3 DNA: TGTGCCAGTAGTCCCCGGACAGACAAGAACACTGAAGCTTTCTTT
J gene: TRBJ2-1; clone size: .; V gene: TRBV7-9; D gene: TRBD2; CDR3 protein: CASSSPGTTYNEQFF; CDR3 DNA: TGTGCCAGCAGCTCGCCCGGGACTACCTACAATGAGCAGTTCTTC
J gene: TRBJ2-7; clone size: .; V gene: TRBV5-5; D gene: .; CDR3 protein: CASSLADYEQYF; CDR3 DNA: TGTGCCAGCAGCTTGGCCGATTACGAGCAGTACTTC
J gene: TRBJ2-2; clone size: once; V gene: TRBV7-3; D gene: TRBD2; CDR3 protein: CASSLTPGLAGSASGTGELFF; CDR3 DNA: TGTGCCAGCAGCTTAACGCCGGGACTAGCGGGATCCGCCTCGGGCACCGGGGAGCTGTTTTTT
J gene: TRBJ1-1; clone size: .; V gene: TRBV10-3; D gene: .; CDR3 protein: CAISPGTEAFF; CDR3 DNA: TGTGCCATCAGCCCCGGAACTGAAGCTTTCTTT
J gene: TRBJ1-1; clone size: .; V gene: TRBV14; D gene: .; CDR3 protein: CASSQDAGPEAFF; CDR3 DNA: TGTGCCAGCAGCCAAGACGCCGGCCCTGAAGCTTTCTTT
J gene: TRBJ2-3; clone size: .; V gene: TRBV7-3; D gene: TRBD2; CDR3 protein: CASSGRVADTDTQYF; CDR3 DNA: TGTGCCAGCAGCGGGAGGGTAGCGGACACAGATACGCAGTATTTT
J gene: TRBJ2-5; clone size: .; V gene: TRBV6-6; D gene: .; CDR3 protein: CASSHLGGEQETQYF; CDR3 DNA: TGTGCCAGCAGCCACCTGGGGGGAGAGCAAGAGACCCAGTACTTC
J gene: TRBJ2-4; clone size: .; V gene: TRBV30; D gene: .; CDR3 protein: CAWRGWDIAKNIQYF; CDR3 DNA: TGTGCCTGGAGAGGGTGGGACATAGCCAAAAACATTCAGTACTTC
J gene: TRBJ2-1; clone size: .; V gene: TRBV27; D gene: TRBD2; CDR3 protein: CASSLFAGGSYNEQFF; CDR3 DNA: TGTGCCAGCAGTTTATTTGCGGGAGGCTCCTACAATGAGCAGTTCTTC
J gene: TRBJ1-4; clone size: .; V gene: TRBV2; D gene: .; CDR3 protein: CASSEDPSRKSNEKLFF; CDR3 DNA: TGTGCCAGCAGTGAAGATCCCTCAAGGAAAAGTAATGAAAAACTGTTTTTT
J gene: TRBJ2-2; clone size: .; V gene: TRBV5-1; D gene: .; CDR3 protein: CASRPAGAGGELFF; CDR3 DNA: TGCGCCAGCAGGCCGGCGGGGGCAGGCGGGGAGCTGTTTTTT
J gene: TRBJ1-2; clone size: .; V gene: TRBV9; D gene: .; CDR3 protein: CASSPGGGREGYTF; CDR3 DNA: TGTGCCAGCAGCCCAGGTGGGGGGCGCGAGGGCTACACCTTC
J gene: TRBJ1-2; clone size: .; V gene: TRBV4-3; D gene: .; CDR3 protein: CASSQDGHRDYGYTF; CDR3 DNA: TGCGCCAGCAGCCAAGATGGGCACCGAGACTATGGCTACACCTTC
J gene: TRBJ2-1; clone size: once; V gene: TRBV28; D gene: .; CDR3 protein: CASNVQGSITDEQFF; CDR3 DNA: TGTGCCAGCAACGTACAGGGTTCTATTACAGATGAGCAGTTCTTC
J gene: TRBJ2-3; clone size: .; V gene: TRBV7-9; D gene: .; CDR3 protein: CASSFGLGDTQYF; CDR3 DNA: TGTGCCAGCAGCTTTGGCCTCGGGGATACGCAGTATTTT
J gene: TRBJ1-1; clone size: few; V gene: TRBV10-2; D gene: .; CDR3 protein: CASSDRQGMNTEAFF; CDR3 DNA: TGCGCCAGCAGTGATCGGCAGGGGATGAACACTGAAGCTTTCTTT
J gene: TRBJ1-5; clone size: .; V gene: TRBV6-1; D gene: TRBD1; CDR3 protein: CASRIQGGNQPQHF; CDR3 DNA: TGTGCCAGCAGGATTCAGGGGGGCAATCAGCCCCAGCATTTT
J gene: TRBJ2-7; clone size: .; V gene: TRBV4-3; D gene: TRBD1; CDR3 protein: CASSQDWDEDRVGYEQYF; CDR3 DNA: TGCGCCAGCAGCCAAGATTGGGATGAGGACAGGGTTGGGTACGAGCAGTACTTC
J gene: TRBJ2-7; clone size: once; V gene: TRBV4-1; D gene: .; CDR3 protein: CASSPGMTLYEQYF; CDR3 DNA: TGCGCCAGCAGCCCGGGTATGACTCTCTACGAGCAGTACTTC
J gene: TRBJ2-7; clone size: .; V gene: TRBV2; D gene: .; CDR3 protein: CASSERLSYEQYF; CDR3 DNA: TGTGCCAGCAGTGAAAGACTGTCCTACGAGCAGTACTTC
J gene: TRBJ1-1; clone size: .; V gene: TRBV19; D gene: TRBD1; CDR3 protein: CASSRIRDRGTEAFF; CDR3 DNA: TGTGCCAGTAGTAGGATCCGGGACAGGGGGACTGAAGCTTTCTTT
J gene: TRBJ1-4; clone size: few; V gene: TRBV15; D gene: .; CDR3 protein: CATSRGPGVLFF; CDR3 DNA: TGTGCCACCAGCAGAGGACCAGGGGTACTGTTTTTT
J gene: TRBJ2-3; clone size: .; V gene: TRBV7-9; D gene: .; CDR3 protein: CASSSPIRVADTQYF; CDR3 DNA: TGTGCCAGCAGCTCACCGATAAGGGTGGCAGATACGCAGTATTTT
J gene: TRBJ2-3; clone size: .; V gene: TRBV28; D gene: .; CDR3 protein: CASSPRVAQTDTQYF; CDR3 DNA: TGTGCCAGCAGTCCCCGGGTAGCCCAAACAGATACGCAGTATTTT
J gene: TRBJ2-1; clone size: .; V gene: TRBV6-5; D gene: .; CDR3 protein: CASSYKGVNEFF; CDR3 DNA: TGTGCCAGCAGTTACAAAGGGGTTAACGAGTTCTTC
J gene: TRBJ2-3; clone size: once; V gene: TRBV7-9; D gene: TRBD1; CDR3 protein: CASLQAGGLTDTQYF; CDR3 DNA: TGTGCCAGTCTCCAGGCAGGGGGCTTGACAGATACGCAGTATTTT
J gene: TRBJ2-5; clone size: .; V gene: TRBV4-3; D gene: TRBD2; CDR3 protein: CASSQGAGGGRETQYF; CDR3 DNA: TGCGCCAGCAGCCAAGGCGCAGGCGGGGGGCGCGAGACCCAGTACTTC
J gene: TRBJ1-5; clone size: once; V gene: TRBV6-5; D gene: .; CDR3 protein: CASSYSGPNQPQHF; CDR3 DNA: TGTGCCAGCAGTTATTCGGGACCTAATCAGCCCCAGCATTTT
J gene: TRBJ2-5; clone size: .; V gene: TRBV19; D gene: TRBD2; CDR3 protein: CASSIGGLETQYF; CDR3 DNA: TGTGCCAGTAGTATCGGGGGGTTGGAGACCCAGTACTTC
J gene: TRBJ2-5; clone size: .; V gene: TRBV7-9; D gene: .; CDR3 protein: CASSLRQGRQETQYF; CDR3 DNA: TGTGCCAGCAGCTTACGGCAGGGGCGACAAGAGACCCAGTACTTC
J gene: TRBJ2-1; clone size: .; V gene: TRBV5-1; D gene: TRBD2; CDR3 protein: CASSLSGMNEQFF; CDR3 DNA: TGCGCCAGCAGCTTGAGCGGGATGAATGAGCAGTTCTTC
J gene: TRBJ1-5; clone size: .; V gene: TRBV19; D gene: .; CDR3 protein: CASSPGGGTNQPQHF; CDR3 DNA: TGTGCCAGTAGTCCCGGGGGAGGAACAAATCAGCCCCAGCATTTT
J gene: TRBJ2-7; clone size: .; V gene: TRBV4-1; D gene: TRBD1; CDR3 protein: CASSPIRTGAYEQYF; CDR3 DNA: TGCGCCAGCAGCCCCATTCGGACAGGGGCCTACGAGCAGTACTTC
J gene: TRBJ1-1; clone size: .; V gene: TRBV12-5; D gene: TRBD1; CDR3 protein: CASGPTGDHTEAFF; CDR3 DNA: TGTGCTAGTGGCCCCACAGGGGATCACACTGAAGCTTTCTTT
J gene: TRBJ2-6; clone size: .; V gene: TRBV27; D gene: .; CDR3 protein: CASSLSAGSGANVLTF; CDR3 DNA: TGTGCCAGCAGTTTATCGGCCGGCTCTGGGGCCAACGTCCTGACTTTC
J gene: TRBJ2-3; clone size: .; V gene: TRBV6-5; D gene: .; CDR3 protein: CASSAQKGTDTQYF; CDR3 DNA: TGTGCCAGCAGTGCCCAAAAGGGAACAGATACGCAGTATTTT
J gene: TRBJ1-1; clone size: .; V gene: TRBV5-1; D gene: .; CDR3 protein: CASSLYSTNTEAFF; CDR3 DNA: TGCGCCAGCAGCTTGTACAGCACCAACACTGAAGCTTTCTTT
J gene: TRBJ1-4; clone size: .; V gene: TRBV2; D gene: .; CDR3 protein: CASLKRQTATNEKLFF; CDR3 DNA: TGTGCCAGCCTTAAAAGGCAGACTGCAACTAATGAAAAACTGTTTTTT
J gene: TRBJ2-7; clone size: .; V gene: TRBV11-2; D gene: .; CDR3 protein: CASSLQGDEQYF; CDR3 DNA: TGTGCCAGCAGCTTACAGGGTGACGAGCAGTACTTC
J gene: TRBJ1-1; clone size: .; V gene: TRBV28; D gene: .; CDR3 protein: CASHLATNTEAFF; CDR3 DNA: TGTGCCAGCCATCTGGCGACCAACACTGAAGCTTTCTTT
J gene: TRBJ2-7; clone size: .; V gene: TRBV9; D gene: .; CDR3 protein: CASSVEASFPEQYF; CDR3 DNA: TGTGCCAGCAGCGTAGAGGCGAGCTTCCCCGAGCAGTACTTC